A selection of T cell receptor beta chains follows, all from one sample in a study of blood T cell repertoires in COVID-19. Sequencing used immunoSEQ multiplex PCR; TCRdb keeps in-frame clones, though not all of them. The sample has some 38,000 clones, approximately 93% seen once; the top ten hold 2% to 2.5%. Input material: peripheral blood. The receptors derive from a man between 50 and 59 years old with active COVID-19. The CDR3 runs from the conserved cysteine through the conserved F or W. The D gene is left open where the match is weak. For some rows the clone size is stated as once, few or many, or as a class when expanded; others skip it.

D	V	J	size	DNA	CDR3
.	TRBV2	TRBJ1-5	.	TGTGCCAGTGGGACACTTAATAGCAATCAGCCCCAGCATTTT	CASGTLNSNQPQHF
TRBD1	TRBV5-4	TRBJ1-2	.	TGTGCCAGCAGCTCACAGGGGCTTTATGGCTACACCTTC	CASSSQGLYGYTF
.	TRBV5-1	TRBJ1-6	.	TGCGCCAGCAGCTTACCAGACAGAAATAATTCACCCCTCCACTTT	CASSLPDRNNSPLHF
TRBD1	TRBV14	TRBJ1-4	.	TGTGCCAGCAGCCTCATTCGACAGGGAGGACTGTTTTTT	CASSLIRQGGLFF
TRBD2	TRBV7-8	TRBJ2-1	.	TGTGCCAGCAGCCTAGGACTAGCGGACAATGAGCAGTTCTTC	CASSLGLADNEQFF
TRBD2	TRBV5-8	TRBJ2-4	.	TGTGCCAGCAGTGAAGGGACTAGCGCTCGAGGTATTCAGTACTTC	CASSEGTSARGIQYF
.	TRBV18	TRBJ2-5	once	TGTGCCAGCTCACCACCGGGGTCCGGGGTGGAAGAGACCCAGTACTTC	CASSPPGSGVEETQYF
.	TRBV5-4	TRBJ2-2	.	TGTGCCAGCAGCTTAGGGGTAGGAGCCGGGGAGCTGTTTTTT	CASSLGVGAGELFF
TRBD1	TRBV29-1	TRBJ2-3	.	TGCAGCGTTGTAAGAAGCGGGACAGGGAAAGATACGCAGTATTTT	CSVVRSGTGKDTQYF
TRBD2	TRBV5-1	TRBJ2-1	.	TGCGCCAGCAGAATAGCGGGAGCCAATGAGCAGTTCTTC	CASRIAGANEQFF
TRBD1	TRBV6-6	TRBJ1-3	.	TGTGCCAGCAGCAGACAGGGCCTCTCTGGAAACACCATATATTTT	CASSRQGLSGNTIYF
.	TRBV6-5	TRBJ2-7	.	TGTGCCAGCAGCCTTCCCAGTGACGAGCAGTACTTC	CASSLPSDEQYF
.	TRBV2	TRBJ2-3	.	TGTGCCAGCAAGTTAGGCGGTAGCACAGATACGCAGTATTTT	CASKLGGSTDTQYF
TRBD2	TRBV29-1	TRBJ2-3	once	TGCAGCGTTGCTCGGGGGGGTATTATAGTTACTAGCGGGAGGGCCATCGGAGATACGCAGTATTTT	CSVARGGIIVTSGRAIGDTQYF
TRBD2	TRBV4-1	TRBJ2-3	.	TGCGCCAGCAGCCAAGATCGGGGGGGGAGCACAGATACGCAGTATTTT	CASSQDRGGSTDTQYF
TRBD1	TRBV9	TRBJ1-2	.	TGTGCCAGCAGCGTAGCAGCAGGGGGAGGCTACACCTTC	CASSVAAGGGYTF
.	TRBV10-3	TRBJ2-3	.	TGTGCCACCAGATCTCCGGAGCCAGATACGCAGTATTTT	CATRSPEPDTQYF
.	TRBV25-1	TRBJ2-2	.	TGTGCCAGCAGTGCAGGGGTTGGTAACACCGGGGAGCTGTTTTTT	CASSAGVGNTGELFF
TRBD1	TRBV11-1	TRBJ1-2	.	TGTGCCAGCAGCTTAAGCCCGACAGGGGATGGCTACACCTTC	CASSLSPTGDGYTF
.	TRBV6-5	TRBJ1-6	few	TGTGCCAGCACCAAGTCAGGCCCTTATAATTCACCCCTCCACTTT	CASTKSGPYNSPLHF
.	TRBV18	TRBJ2-5	.	TGTGCCAGCTCACCCTGGGCCAGCCAAGAGACCCAGTACTTC	CASSPWASQETQYF
TRBD1	TRBV5-4	TRBJ2-1	once	TGTGCCAGCAGGGCCAGGACAGGGCAATCCAATGAGCAGTTCTTC	CASRARTGQSNEQFF
TRBD2	TRBV9	TRBJ2-1	.	TGTGCCAGCAGCGGAGGAGGACTAGCGGGAGTCGGGGAGCAGTTCTTC	CASSGGGLAGVGEQFF
.	TRBV4-2	TRBJ1-1	.	TGTGCCAGCAGCCGCCGACAGACCGAGGACAACACTGAAGCTTTCTTT	CASSRRQTEDNTEAFF
TRBD1	TRBV29-1	TRBJ2-3	.	TGCAGCGTCCCGGGACAGGGAACAGATACGCAGTATTTT	CSVPGQGTDTQYF
.	TRBV28	TRBJ1-1	.	TGTGCCACCCTCGGACAGCTGAACACTGAAGCTTTCTTT	CATLGQLNTEAFF
.	TRBV18	TRBJ2-1	.	TGTGCCAGCTCACCACTACAGGGAAATGAGCAGTTCTTC	CASSPLQGNEQFF
TRBD1	TRBV5-5	TRBJ2-3	.	TGTGCCAGCATGTCCCGGGACAGGGGCCCAGATACGCAGTATTTT	CASMSRDRGPDTQYF
.	TRBV6-5	TRBJ1-6	.	TGTGCCAGCAGTCGCGGGCGGGGGGATTCACCCCTCCACTTT	CASSRGRGDSPLHF
.	TRBV30	TRBJ1-3	.	TGTGCCTGGAGTGTCGGGGGTTCCTCGGGAAACACCATATATTTT	CAWSVGGSSGNTIYF
.	TRBV9	TRBJ2-3	.	TGTGCCAGCAGCCCCCGTCTAAGCGCAGATACGCAGTATTTT	CASSPRLSADTQYF
TRBD2	TRBV5-1	TRBJ2-7	.	TGCGCCAGCAGCTACGGGGCGGGAGGCTCCTACGAGCAGTACTTC	CASSYGAGGSYEQYF
TRBD2	TRBV7-2	TRBJ2-3	.	TGTGCCAGCAGCTCTAGCGGGGGGGCCGGGGCAGATACGCAGTATTTT	CASSSSGGAGADTQYF
TRBD1	TRBV18	TRBJ2-5	.	TGTGCCAGCTCACTTTATGAATTTGGCCAGGGGGCGAGTGAGACCCAGTACTTC	CASSLYEFGQGASETQYF
TRBD2	TRBV7-3	TRBJ2-3	once	TGTGCCAGCAGCCGAGAGGGCGGGAGGACGACAGATACGCAGTATTTT	CASSREGGRTTDTQYF
.	TRBV19	TRBJ1-4	.	TGTGCCAGTAGTAAGACATCAGCAACTAATGAAAAACTGTTTTTT	CASSKTSATNEKLFF
TRBD2	TRBV5-1	TRBJ2-7	.	TGCGCCAGCAGCTTGGAACCCTCGGGGAGGGCGGGGGACGAGCAGTACTTC	CASSLEPSGRAGDEQYF
.	TRBV18	TRBJ2-3	.	TGTGCCAGCTCACCGCGACTTTCCACAGATACGCAGTATTTT	CASSPRLSTDTQYF
.	TRBV3-1/TRBV3-2	TRBJ1-2	.	TGTGCCAGCAGCCAAGCTCATAGAGGCGGCTACACCTTC	CASSQAHRGGYTF
.	TRBV6-1	TRBJ2-3	.	TGTGCCAGCAGTGAGACTAGGGGCACAGATACGCAGTATTTT	CASSETRGTDTQYF
.	TRBV4-3	TRBJ2-2	.	TGCGCCAGCAGCCAAGATCCCTATCTAGGGGAGCTGTTTTTT	CASSQDPYLGELFF
TRBD1	TRBV5-1	TRBJ1-2	.	TGCGCCAGCAGCACCGGGACAGTGAATTTGGTGGCGTACGGCTACACCTTC	CASSTGTVNLVAYGYTF
TRBD1	TRBV5-1	TRBJ2-3	.	TGCGCCAGCAGCGTGGACAGGGGCGCCATGAATACGCAGTATTTT	CASSVDRGAMNTQYF
.	TRBV19	TRBJ1-1	.	TGTGCCAGTAGTTCATTCCTGGGGGCGAAACTGAACACTGAAGCTTTCTTT	CASSSFLGAKLNTEAFF
.	TRBV7-3	TRBJ1-1	.	TGTGCCAGCAGCTCGTCCGGACTTGGGACTGAAGCTTTCTTT	CASSSSGLGTEAFF
TRBD1	TRBV10-3	TRBJ2-7	.	TGTGCCATCAGCCGGGACAGGGGGACCGAGCAGTACTTC	CAISRDRGTEQYF
TRBD1	TRBV2	TRBJ2-5	once	TGTGCCAGCAGAGCGGACAGGGGGGAGGTAGAGACCCAGTACTTC	CASRADRGEVETQYF
TRBD1	TRBV5-1	TRBJ1-2	.	TGCGCCAGCAGCTTGGCTTCAGGGACAGGCCCGTCTAGCGGCTACACCTTC	CASSLASGTGPSSGYTF
.	TRBV10-3	TRBJ2-7	.	TGTGCCATCAGTTCCCTCCAGGGGAACGACGAGCAGTACTTC	CAISSLQGNDEQYF
TRBD2	TRBV24-1	TRBJ2-1	.	TGTGCCACCAGTGACTCTAGCGGGGCAGCCGGTGAGCAGTTCTTC	CATSDSSGAAGEQFF
TRBD1	TRBV15	TRBJ2-6	.	TGTGCCACCAGCAACCCGGGACAGACTTCTGGGGCCAACGTCCTGACTTTC	CATSNPGQTSGANVLTF
.	TRBV19	TRBJ1-5	.	TGTGCCAGTAGTCGAAGGGGCCCTTCCTATCAGCCCCAGCATTTT	CASSRRGPSYQPQHF
TRBD2	TRBV10-2	TRBJ2-3	.	TGCGCCAGCAGTGACCAGCGGGGGGATACGCAGTATTTT	CASSDQRGDTQYF
.	TRBV2	TRBJ2-3	.	TGTGCCAGCAGCAGGGGCACAGATACGCAGTATTTT	CASSRGTDTQYF
.	TRBV5-1	TRBJ2-1	.	TGCGCCAGCAGCTCACTAAGTCCGGGCTCCTACAATGAGCAGTTCTTC	CASSSLSPGSYNEQFF
.	TRBV7-2	TRBJ1-5	.	TGTGCCAGCAGCTTAGGGGCAGGCCCCCTTGATCAGCCCCAGCATTTT	CASSLGAGPLDQPQHF
.	TRBV6-2/TRBV6-3	TRBJ2-1	.	TGTGCCAGCAGTTCCACTTACAATGAGCAGTTCTTC	CASSSTYNEQFF